The 5 T cell receptor beta chains listed next were all sequenced from one sample in a study of T cell changes during pregnancy in multiple sclerosis. Sequenced by immunoSEQ multiplex PCR; TCRdb stores in-frame clones only, minus some. Of tens of thousands of clones listed, around nine tenths are singletons. Specimen: CD4+ T cells from peripheral blood mononuclear cells, collected in the first trimester of pregnancy. These receptor sequences come from a female donor in good health, enrolled as a control in a pregnancy study.

The chain has TRBV4-1 and TRBJ2-7; tentatively, D is TRBD1 (6 bases). V lost 1 base and J lost 6, with 13 bases in between. CDR1 and CDR2 from the germline V gene are MGHRA and YSYEKL. CDR3 size: 14 residues. CDR3 loop: CASSQGNRAGEQYF. CDR3 DNA sequence: TGCGCCAGCAGCCAAGGAAACAGGGCTGGCGAGCAGTACTTC.

This clone was seen just once. CDR3 region: CASSFNPGGRQETQYF. The CDR3 DNA follows: TGTGCCAGCAGTTTTAACCCCGGGGGAAGACAAGAGACCCAGTACTTC. J is TRBJ2-5 and V is TRBV28, with D maybe TRBD2 (6 bases). This CDR3 contains 16 residues. Germline CDR1 and CDR2: MDHEN and SYDVKM. Trimming cost V 3 bases and J 2 bases, with 16 bases left between them. The complete variable domain, with remaining parts taken from reference TRBV28 and TRBJ2-5, reads DVKVTQSSRYLVKRTGEKVFLECVQDMDHENMFWYRQDPGLGLRLIYFSYDVKMKEKGDIPEGYSVSREKKERFSLILESASTNQTSMYLCASSFNPGGRQETQYFGPGTRLLVL.

This sequence joins TRBV28 and TRBJ1-1; unclear D gene. V lost 1 base and J 0 bases, leaving 12 bases between the germline ends. The CDR3 consists of 16 residues. Germline assignment: CDR1 MDHEN and CDR2 SYDVKM. The CDR3 DNA is TGTGCCAGCAGTTTATTCCCCGCAGTTATGAACACTGAAGCTTTCTTT. Protein: CASSLFPAVMNTEAFF.

This chain links TRBV30 with TRBJ2-3; 9 bases are a match to TRBD2. Germline V CDR1 and CDR2: GTSNPN, SVGIG (reference sequence). The CDR3 loop spans 14 amino acids. The V gene end was trimmed by 2 bases and the J gene end by 5 bases; junction bases not matched to a gene: 5. The CDR3 nucleotides are TGTGCCTGGAGTACCTCAGCGGGAGGAGATACGCAGTATTTT. Residues: CAWSTSAGGDTQYF.

V gene TRBV6-5 combines with J gene TRBJ2-7, with 12 bases fitting TRBD2. Losses at the gene ends were 4 bases for V and 6 bases for J; bases not matched to a gene: 7. Germline V gives CDR1 MNHEY, CDR2 SVGAGI. The CDR3 length is 15 residues. The CDR3 is CASSFKTSGRGEQYF. DNA of the CDR3: TGTGCCAGCAGTTTCAAGACTAGCGGGAGAGGCGAGCAGTACTTC.